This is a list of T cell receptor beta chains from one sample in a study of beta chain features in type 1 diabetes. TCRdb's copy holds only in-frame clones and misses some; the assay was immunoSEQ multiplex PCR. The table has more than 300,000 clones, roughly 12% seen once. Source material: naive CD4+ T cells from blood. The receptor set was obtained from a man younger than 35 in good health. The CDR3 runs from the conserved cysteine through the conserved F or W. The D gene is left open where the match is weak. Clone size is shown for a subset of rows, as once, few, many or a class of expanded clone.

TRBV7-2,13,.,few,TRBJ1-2,CASSEDRNYGYTF,TGTGCCAGCAGCGAGGACAGAAACTATGGCTACACCTTC
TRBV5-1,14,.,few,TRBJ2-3,CASSLRQDTDTQYF,TGCGCCAGCAGCTTGCGACAGGACACAGATACGCAGTATTTT
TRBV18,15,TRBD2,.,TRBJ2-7,CASSPSGVSSYEQYF,TGTGCCAGCTCACCCAGCGGGGTTTCTTCCTACGAGCAGTACTTC
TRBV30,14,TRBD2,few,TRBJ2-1,CAWSKLAGASEQFF,TGTGCCTGGAGCAAACTAGCGGGAGCCAGTGAGCAGTTCTTC
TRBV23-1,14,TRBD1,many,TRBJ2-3,CASSQSVNRGTQYF,TGCGCCAGCAGTCAATCCGTAAACAGGGGAACGCAGTATTTT
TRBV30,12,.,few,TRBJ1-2,CAWSANRVGYTF,TGTGCCTGGAGTGCCAACAGGGTTGGCTACACCTTC
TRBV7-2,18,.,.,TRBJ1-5,CASSLGVGTGIMNQPQHF,TGTGCCAGCAGCTTAGGAGTTGGGACTGGGATTATGAATCAGCCCCAGCATTTT
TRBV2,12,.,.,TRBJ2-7,CASRPDTPSEYF,TGTGCCAGCAGGCCGGACACTCCTTCTGAGTACTTC
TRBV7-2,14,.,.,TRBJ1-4,CASSLGGANEKLFF,TGTGCCAGCTCCCTGGGAGGGGCTAATGAAAAACTGTTTTTT
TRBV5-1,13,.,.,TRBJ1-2,CASQGTSGYGYTF,TGCGCCAGTCAGGGGACGTCTGGCTATGGCTACACCTTC
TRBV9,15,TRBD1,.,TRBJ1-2,CASSPVTGTGHGYTF,TGTGCCAGCAGCCCCGTAACCGGGACAGGGCACGGCTACACCTTC
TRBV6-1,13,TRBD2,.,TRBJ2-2,CASVRERIGELFF,TGTGCCAGCGTGCGGGAGAGGATCGGGGAGCTGTTTTTT
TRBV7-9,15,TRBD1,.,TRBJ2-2,CASSPDRANTGELFF,TGTGCCAGCAGTCCGGACAGGGCGAACACCGGGGAGCTGTTTTTT
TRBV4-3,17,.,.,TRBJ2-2,CASSQDLVTGNTGELFF,TGCGCCAGCAGCCAAGATCTCGTGACAGGGAACACCGGGGAGCTGTTTTTT
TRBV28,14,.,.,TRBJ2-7,CASIRGGSPYEQYF,TGTGCCAGCATTCGGGGTGGATCTCCCTACGAGCAGTACTTC
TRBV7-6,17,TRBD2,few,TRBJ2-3,CASSLLYRGRGTDTQYF,TGTGCCAGCAGCTTACTCTATCGGGGGAGGGGCACAGATACGCAGTATTTT
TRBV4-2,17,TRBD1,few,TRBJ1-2,CASSPRGQAKANYGYTF,TGTGCCAGCAGCCCTCGGGGACAGGCGAAAGCTAACTATGGCTACACCTTC
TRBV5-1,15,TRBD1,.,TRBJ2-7,CASSLALGQGYEQYF,TGCGCCAGCAGCTTGGCTCTGGGACAGGGCTACGAGCAGTACTTC
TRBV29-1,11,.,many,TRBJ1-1,CSVAGAYGAFF,TGCAGCGTTGCCGGTGCCTATGGAGCTTTCTTT
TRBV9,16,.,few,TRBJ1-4,CASSVAAGATNEKLFF,TGTGCCAGCAGCGTAGCTGCTGGAGCAACTAATGAAAAACTGTTTTTT
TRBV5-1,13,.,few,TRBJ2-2,CASSLQGTGELFF,TGCGCCAGCAGCTTGCAGGGCACCGGGGAGCTGTTTTTT
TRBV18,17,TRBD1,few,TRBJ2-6,CASSPQGAGSGANVLTF,TGTGCCAGCTCACCGCAGGGGGCAGGGTCCGGGGCCAACGTCCTGACTTTC
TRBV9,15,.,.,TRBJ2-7,CASSVGGPGSYEQYF,TGTGCCAGCAGCGTTGGCGGGCCGGGATCCTACGAGCAGTACTTC
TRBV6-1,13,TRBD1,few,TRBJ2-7,CASSYDRVSEQYF,TGTGCCAGCAGTTATGACAGGGTCTCCGAGCAGTACTTC
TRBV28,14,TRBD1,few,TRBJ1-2,CASSSGQGSYGYTF,TGTGCCAGCAGTTCGGGACAGGGGTCCTATGGCTACACCTTC
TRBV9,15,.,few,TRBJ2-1,CASSVGTESIDEQFF,TGTGCCAGCAGCGTAGGGACAGAATCTATTGATGAGCAGTTCTTC
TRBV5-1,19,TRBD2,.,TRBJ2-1,CASSRLLAGDSLSYNEQFF,TGCGCCAGCAGCCGCCTACTAGCGGGGGACTCCCTCTCCTACAATGAGCAGTTCTTC
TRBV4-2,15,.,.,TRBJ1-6,CASSQRTGGNSPLHF,TGTGCCAGCAGCCAGAGGACCGGGGGTAATTCACCCCTCCACTTT
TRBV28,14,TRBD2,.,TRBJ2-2,CASSPRGGTGELFF,TGTGCCAGCAGTCCCCGGGGGGGTACCGGGGAGCTGTTTTTT
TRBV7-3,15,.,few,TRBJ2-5,CASSLWGLPRETQYF,TGTGCCAGCAGCTTATGGGGGCTACCCAGAGAGACCCAGTACTTC
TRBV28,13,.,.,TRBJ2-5,CASSPGGRETQYF,TGTGCCAGCAGTCCAGGGGGGCGCGAGACCCAGTACTTC
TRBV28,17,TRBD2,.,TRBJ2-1,CASSPPMTAGGYNEQFF,TGTGCCAGCAGTCCCCCGATGACAGCGGGAGGGTACAATGAGCAGTTCTTC
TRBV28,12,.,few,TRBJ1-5,CASSLGGQPQHF,TGTGCCAGCAGTTTAGGAGGTCAGCCCCAGCATTTT
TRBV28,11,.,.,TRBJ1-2,CASSSVYGYTF,TGTGCCAGCAGTTCCGTCTATGGCTACACCTTC
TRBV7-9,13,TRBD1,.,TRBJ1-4,CASSGDRAERLFF,TGTGCCAGCAGCGGGGACAGGGCCGAGCGACTGTTTTTT
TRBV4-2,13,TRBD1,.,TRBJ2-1,CASRTGQGHEQFF,TGTGCCAGCCGCACGGGACAGGGGCATGAGCAGTTCTTC
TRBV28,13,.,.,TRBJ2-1,CASRLTAHNEQFF,TGTGCCAGCAGGCTGACAGCGCACAATGAGCAGTTCTTC